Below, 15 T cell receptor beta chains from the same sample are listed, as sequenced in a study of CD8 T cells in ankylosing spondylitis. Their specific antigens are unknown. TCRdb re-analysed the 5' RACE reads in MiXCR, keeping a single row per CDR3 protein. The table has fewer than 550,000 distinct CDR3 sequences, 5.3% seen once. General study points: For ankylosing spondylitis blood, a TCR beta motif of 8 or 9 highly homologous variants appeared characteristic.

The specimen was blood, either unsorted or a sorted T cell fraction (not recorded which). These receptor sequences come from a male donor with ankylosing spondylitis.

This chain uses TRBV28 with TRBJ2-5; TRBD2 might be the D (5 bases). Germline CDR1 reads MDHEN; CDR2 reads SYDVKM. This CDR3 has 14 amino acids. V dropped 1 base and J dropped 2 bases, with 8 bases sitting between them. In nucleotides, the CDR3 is TGTGCCAGCAGTTTATTCCGGGAACAAGAGACCCAGTACTTC. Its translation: CASSLFREQETQYF.

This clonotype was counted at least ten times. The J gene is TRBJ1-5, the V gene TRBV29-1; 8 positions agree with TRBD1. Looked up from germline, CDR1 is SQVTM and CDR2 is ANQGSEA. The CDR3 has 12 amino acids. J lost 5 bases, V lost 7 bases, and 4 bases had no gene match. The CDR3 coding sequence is TGCAGCGCCAAACAGGGGGATCAGCCCCAGCATTTT. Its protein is CSAKQGDQPQHF.

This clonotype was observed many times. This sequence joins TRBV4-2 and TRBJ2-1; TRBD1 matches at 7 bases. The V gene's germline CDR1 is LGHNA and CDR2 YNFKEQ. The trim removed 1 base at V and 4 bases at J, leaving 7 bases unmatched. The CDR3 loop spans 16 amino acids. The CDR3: CASSQVTRDRYNEQFF. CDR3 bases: TGTGCCAGCAGCCAAGTTACCAGGGACAGATACAATGAGCAGTTCTTC.

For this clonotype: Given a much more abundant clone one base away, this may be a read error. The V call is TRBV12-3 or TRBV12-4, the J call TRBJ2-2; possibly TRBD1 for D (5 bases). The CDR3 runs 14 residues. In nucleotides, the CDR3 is TGTGCCTGCAGTATCCTCCTAGGGGTCGGGGAGCTGTTTTTT. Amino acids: CACSILLGVGELFF.

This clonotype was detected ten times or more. The CDR3 sequence: CASSYGYGYTF. CDR3 in DNA: TGTGCCAGCAGTTACGGGTATGGCTACACCTTC. The chain recombines TRBV6-5 with TRBJ1-2; D remains ambiguous. CDR3 length: 11 residues. In germline, CDR1 is MNHEY, CDR2 SVGAGI. V was trimmed by 2 bases and J by 5 bases, leaving 3 bases between them.

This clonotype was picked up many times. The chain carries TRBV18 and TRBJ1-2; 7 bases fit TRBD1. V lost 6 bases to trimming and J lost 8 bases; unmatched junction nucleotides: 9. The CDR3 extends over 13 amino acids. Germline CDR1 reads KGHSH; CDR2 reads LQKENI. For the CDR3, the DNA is TGTGCCAGCTCTCCAGACAGGGCGGAAGGCTACACCTTC. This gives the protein CASSPDRAEGYTF.

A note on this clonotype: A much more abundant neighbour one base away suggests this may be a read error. CDR3 protein: CSTELAGSTDTQYF. The CDR3 region has the DNA TGCAGCACCGAACTAGCGGGTAGCACAGATACGCAGTATTTT. The V gene is TRBV29-1, the J gene TRBJ2-3; 9 nucleotides match TRBD2. The CDR3 spans 14 residues. The germline V gene encodes CDR1 SQVTM and CDR2 ANQGSEA. The V gene end was trimmed by 8 bases and the J gene end by 0 bases; junction bases not matched to a gene: 6.

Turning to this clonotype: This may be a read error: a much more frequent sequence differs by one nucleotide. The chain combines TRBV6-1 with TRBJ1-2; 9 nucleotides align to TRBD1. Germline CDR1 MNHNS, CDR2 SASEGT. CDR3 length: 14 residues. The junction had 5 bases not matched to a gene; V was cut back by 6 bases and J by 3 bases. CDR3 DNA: TGTGCCAGCAGGGACAGGGGAGGGGACTATGGCTACACCTTC. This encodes CASRDRGGDYGYTF.

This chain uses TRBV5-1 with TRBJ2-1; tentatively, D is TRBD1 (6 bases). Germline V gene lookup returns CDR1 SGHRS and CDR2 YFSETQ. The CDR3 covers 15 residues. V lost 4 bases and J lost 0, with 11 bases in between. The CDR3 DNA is TGCGCCAGCAGCACACAGGGTAGCTCCTACAATGAGCAGTTCTTC. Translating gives CASSTQGSSYNEQFF.

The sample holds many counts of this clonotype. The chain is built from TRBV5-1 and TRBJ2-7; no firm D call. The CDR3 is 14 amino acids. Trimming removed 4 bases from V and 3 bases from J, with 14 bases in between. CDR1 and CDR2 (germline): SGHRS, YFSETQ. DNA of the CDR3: TGCGCCAGCAGCACGCGGCCGTCTGTCTACGAGCAGTACTTC. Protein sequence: CASSTRPSVYEQYF.

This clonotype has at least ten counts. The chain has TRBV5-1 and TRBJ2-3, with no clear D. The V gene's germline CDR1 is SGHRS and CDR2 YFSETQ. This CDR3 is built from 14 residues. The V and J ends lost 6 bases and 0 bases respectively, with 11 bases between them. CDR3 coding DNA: TGCGCCAGCACCCCCCTGGGGAGCACAGATACGCAGTATTTT. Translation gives CASTPLGSTDTQYF.

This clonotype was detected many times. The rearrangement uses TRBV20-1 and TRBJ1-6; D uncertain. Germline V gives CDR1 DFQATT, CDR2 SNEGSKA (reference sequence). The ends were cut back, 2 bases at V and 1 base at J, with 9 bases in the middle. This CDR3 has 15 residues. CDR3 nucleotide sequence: TGCAGTGCTAGATCGGGCGGATCCTATAATTCACCCCTCCACTTT. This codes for CSARSGGSYNSPLHF.

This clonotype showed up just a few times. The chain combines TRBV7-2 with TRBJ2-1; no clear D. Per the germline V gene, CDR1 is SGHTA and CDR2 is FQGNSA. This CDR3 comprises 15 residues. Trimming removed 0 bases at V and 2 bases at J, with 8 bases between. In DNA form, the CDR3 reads TGTGCCAGCAGCTTAGCGCAGGTCACCTACAATGAGCAGTTCTTC. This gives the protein CASSLAQVTYNEQFF.

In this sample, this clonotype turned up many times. The CDR3 loop reads CASSFPGQREQYF. Written as DNA, the CDR3 is TGCGCCAGCAGCTTTCCGGGACAGCGCGAGCAGTACTTC. The V gene is TRBV5-1, the J gene TRBJ2-7; 7 nucleotides line up with TRBD1. This CDR3 contains 13 residues. V lost 2 bases and J lost 6; bases outside the gene matches: 5. Germline CDR1 and CDR2: SGHRS and YFSETQ.

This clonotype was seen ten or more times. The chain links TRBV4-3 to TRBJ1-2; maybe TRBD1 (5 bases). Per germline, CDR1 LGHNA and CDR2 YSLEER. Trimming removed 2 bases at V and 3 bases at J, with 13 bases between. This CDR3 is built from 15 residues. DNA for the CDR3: TGCGCCAGCAGCCAACAGGGAAAGGAAGACTATGGCTACACCTTC. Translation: CASSQQGKEDYGYTF.